The T cell receptor (beta chain) described here comes from a study of CD8 T cells in ankylosing spondylitis. General study results and limits: Earlier work had already found some motif variants in reactive arthritis synovial fluid and blood. Disease-linked clones, CD8+, were relatively rare in peripheral blood.

With respect to this clonotype: What it recognizes is unknown.

Germline V gene data show CDR1 as KGHSH and CDR2 as LQKENI. The CDR3 extends over 15 amino acids. V lost 6 bases, J lost 2 bases, and 14 bases lay in between. Via MiXCR, TCRdb re-called the 5' RACE reads, giving one row per CDR3 protein. The sample records 120,000 to 150,000 distinct CDR3 sequences, approximately 8.4% being singletons. The source is a male donor with ankylosing spondylitis. What was sequenced was synovial fluid, either unsorted or a sorted T cell fraction (not recorded which). The chain employs TRBV18 and TRBJ1-3; a weak D match, TRBD1 (6 bases). CDR3 loop: CASSPRTEAGNTIYF. The CDR3 DNA reads as TGTGCCAGCTCGCCTAGGACAGAGGCTGGAAACACCATATATTTT.